The text below deals with one T cell receptor (beta chain). What it recognizes is unknown. This sample stems from a study of cytomegalovirus exposure and HLA in healthy donors. General study findings and limits: Later examination showed HLA-associated TCR beta chains had greater clonal expansion than equally common others.

PCR involved 60 Vbeta and 13 Jbeta primers. Generated by immunoSEQ multiplex PCR, the TCRdb table keeps only in-frame clones and is missing some. This sample has over 100,000 clones, with 73% found just once. V was clipped by 6 bases and J by 2 bases, with 17 bases between them. The length of the CDR3 is 15 residues. The V gene's germline CDR1 is SNHLY and CDR2 FYNNEI. The source is a woman younger than 45 in good health and CMV-seronegative. Sequenced material: PBMCs. The chain recombines TRBV2 with TRBJ2-7; the D gene is possibly TRBD2 (6 bases). Here the CDR3 reads CASRDRPGEAYEQYF. CDR3 sequence (DNA): TGTGCCAGCAGAGATAGACCGGGAGAGGCCTACGAGCAGTACTTC.